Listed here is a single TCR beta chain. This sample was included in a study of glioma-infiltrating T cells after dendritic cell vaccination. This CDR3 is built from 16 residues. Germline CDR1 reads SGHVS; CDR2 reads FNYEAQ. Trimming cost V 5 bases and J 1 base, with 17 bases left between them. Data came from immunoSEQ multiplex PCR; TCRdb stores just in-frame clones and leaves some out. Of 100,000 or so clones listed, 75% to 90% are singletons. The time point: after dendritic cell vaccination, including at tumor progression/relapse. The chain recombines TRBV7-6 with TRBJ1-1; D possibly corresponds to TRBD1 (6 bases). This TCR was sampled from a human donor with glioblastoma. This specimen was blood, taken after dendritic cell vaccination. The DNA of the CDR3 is TGTGCCAGCAGCACCGACAGGCGTGCCGGGAACACTGAAGCTTTCTTT. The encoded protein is CASSTDRRAGNTEAFF.